Below, 24 T cell receptor beta chains from the same sample are listed, as sequenced in a study of T cell changes during pregnancy in multiple sclerosis. The protocol was immunoSEQ multiplex PCR, while the TCRdb copy is restricted to in-frame clones and leaves out a portion. This sample carries about 68,000 clones, 75% to 95% of them seen once, and the ten largest clones take around 0.86%. The sequencing used peripheral blood, collected in the second trimester of pregnancy. Receptors were obtained from a female donor with multiple sclerosis, enrolled in a pregnancy study.

The V gene is TRBV28, the J gene TRBJ1-1; weak D call: TRBD1 (6 bases). V was cut by 5 bases and J by 0 bases, with 22 bases left in between. This CDR3 contains 18 residues. CDR1 MDHEN and CDR2 SYDVKM come from the germline V gene. The CDR3 DNA follows: TGTGCCAGCAGTCCCTGGGGGGGCCGCGAGCCCTTGAACACTGAAGCTTTCTTT. It encodes CASSPWGGREPLNTEAFF.

The chain uses TRBV7-2 and TRBJ2-3; 12 bases line up with TRBD2. V gave up 5 bases and J gave up 3 bases; unmatched junction bases: 6. CDR1 is SGHTA, CDR2 FQGNSA, per germline. CDR3 length: 16 amino acids. The CDR3, as DNA: TGTGCCAGCAGCCCGCGGACTAGCGGGGCAACAGATACGCAGTATTTT. This gives the protein CASSPRTSGATDTQYF.

CDR3 nucleotides: TGTGCCAGCAGCCTCAGCAGGGGAATAGGAACCGGGGAGCTGTTTTTT. Amino acid sequence: CASSLSRGIGTGELFF. V usage is TRBV5-6 and J usage is TRBJ2-2; weak D call: TRBD1 (6 bases). V was cut by 4 bases and J by 5 bases, with 18 bases left in between. CDR3 length equals 16 residues. Germline V lookup: CDR1 SGHDT, CDR2 YYEEEE.

The chain joins TRBV29-1 to TRBJ1-1; the D gene is possibly TRBD1 (5 bases). The V end was cut by 8 bases, the J end by 4 bases, with 14 bases between. The length of the CDR3 is 12 residues. Germline V gene sequence: CDR1 SQVTM, CDR2 ANQGSEA. The CDR3 DNA follows: TGCAGCCACTCGCAGGGTAGCACTGAAGCTTTCTTT. Residues: CSHSQGSTEAFF.

This clone has a handful of counts. The chain joins TRBV9 to TRBJ2-2; D gene uncertain. Trimming pared 0 bases from V and 5 bases from J, leaving 5 bases between. Germline V gene data show CDR1 as SGDLS and CDR2 as YYNGEE. The CDR3 consists of 13 residues. CDR3 in amino acids: CASSVGATGELFF. CDR3 DNA: TGTGCCAGCAGCGTAGGAGCTACCGGGGAGCTGTTTTTT.

CDR3 sequence (DNA): TGTGCCAGTAGTATATCGACAGGGGCGAACACCGGGGAGCTGTTTTTT. Translated: CASSISTGANTGELFF. The chain has TRBV19 and TRBJ2-2; 8 nucleotides align to TRBD1. Germline V CDR1 and CDR2: LNHDA, SQIVND (reference sequence). There are 16 residues in the CDR3. Germline trimming cut 2 bases from V and 0 bases from J; bases unmatched to any gene: 2. Full variable domain (rest looked up from reference TRBV19 and TRBJ2-2): DGGITQSPKYLFRKEGQNVTLSCEQNLNHDAMYWYRQDPGQGLRLIYYSQIVNDFQKGDIAEGYSVSREKKESFPLTVTSAQKNPTAFYLCASSISTGANTGELFFGEGSRLTVL.

This clone was detected once. The chain recombines TRBV6-5 with TRBJ1-1; 9 bases are shared with TRBD1. Germline-derived CDR1 and CDR2 are MNHEY and SVGAGI. V lost 4 bases, J lost 5 bases, and 8 bases stayed unmatched. This CDR3 spans 15 amino acids. For the CDR3, the DNA is TGTGCCAGCAGTTCAGCCCGGGACAGGGTGACTGAAGCTTTCTTT. This gives the protein CASSSARDRVTEAFF.

The rearrangement uses TRBV6-6 and TRBJ1-1; D uncertain. The CDR3 has 14 amino acids. V lost 7 bases and J 1 base, leaving 13 bases between the germline ends. The germline CDR1 and CDR2 sequences are MNHNY and SVGAGI (reference sequence). CDR3 region: CASTNPPENTEAFF. Here the CDR3 DNA reads TGTGCCAGCACCAACCCCCCAGAGAACACTGAAGCTTTCTTT.

This chain connects TRBV5-5 to TRBJ2-7; the D gene is possibly TRBD1 (6 bases). The CDR3 is 14 residues long. Trimming removed 2 bases from V and 0 bases from J, with 9 bases in between. Germline CDR1 and CDR2: SGHKS and YYEKEE (reference sequence). The CDR3 DNA follows: TGTGCCAGCAGCTTCGGGACACTCTCCTACGAGCAGTACTTC. Its protein is CASSFGTLSYEQYF. Variable domain in full (rest from reference TRBV5-5 and TRBJ2-7): DAGVTQSPTHLIKTRGQQVTLRCSPISGHKSVSWYQQVLGQGPQFIFQYYEKEERGRGNFPDRFSARQFPNYSSELNVNALLLGDSALYLCASSFGTLSYEQYFGPGTRLTVT.

This rearrangement joins TRBV25-1 to TRBJ1-1, with 7 bases lining up with TRBD1. The CDR3 extends over 15 amino acids. J lost 0 bases, V lost 4 bases, and 5 bases had no gene match. Germline CDR1 MGHDK, CDR2 SYGVNS. The CDR3 spells CASSVPRGMNTEAFF. The CDR3 DNA reads TGTGCCAGCAGTGTTCCCAGGGGGATGAACACTGAAGCTTTCTTT.

The chain employs TRBV7-9 and TRBJ1-2, with 8 bases matching TRBD1. J was trimmed by 8 bases and V by 1 base; bases with no gene match: 9. CDR3 length: 15 amino acids. The germline CDR1 and CDR2 sequences are SEHNR and FQNEAQ (reference sequence). The CDR3, as DNA: TGTGCCAGCAGCTTAGGCGCAGGGGGCGGTGGGGGCTACACCTTC. It translates to CASSLGAGGGGGYTF.

V gene TRBV11-2 combines with J gene TRBJ1-2; 7 bases fit TRBD1. The V and J ends lost 5 bases and 8 bases, in that order; junction bases with no gene match: 5. This CDR3 is built from 12 residues. Germline values: CDR1 SGHAT, CDR2 FQNNGV. The CDR3 sequence is CASSATGWGYTF. The CDR3 region has the DNA TGTGCCAGCAGCGCGACAGGGTGGGGCTACACCTTC.

The chain is built from TRBV14 and TRBJ1-4, with D tentatively TRBD1 (5 bases). This CDR3 comprises 16 residues. The germline V gene has CDR1 SGHDN and CDR2 FVKESK. Between the trimmed V and J ends, which lost 1 base and 6 bases, there was a span of 15 bases. CDR3 loop: CASSQGGGGWYEKLFF. Here the CDR3 DNA reads TGTGCCAGCAGCCAAGGCGGCGGGGGATGGTATGAAAAACTGTTTTTT.

The V call is TRBV5-1, the J call TRBJ1-1, with D uncertain. Germline CDR1 is SGHRS and CDR2 is YFSETQ. This CDR3 region has 16 residues. V was pared by 2 bases and J by 0 bases, with 14 bases between. This CDR3 reads CASSFGRITMNTEAFF. In DNA, the CDR3 is TGCGCCAGCAGCTTTGGGCGAATCACCATGAACACTGAAGCTTTCTTT.

The gene calls are TRBV4-1 and TRBJ2-1; D might be TRBD1 (5 bases). Germline CDR1 and CDR2: MGHRA and YSYEKL. V was trimmed by 0 bases and J by 6 bases, leaving 12 bases between them. The CDR3 runs 15 residues. CDR3 coding DNA: TGCGCCAGCAGCCAAGACCAGGGTACCGGCAATGAGCAGTTCTTC. It specifies CASSQDQGTGNEQFF.

The chain employs TRBV5-4 and TRBJ1-5; no definite D call. From germline, CDR1 is SGHNT and CDR2 YYREEE (reference sequence). Deletions cut 0 bases from V and 4 bases from J, with 8 bases between. The CDR3 is 14 residues long. In nucleotides, the CDR3 is TGTGCCAGCAGCTTGGCCGGGGTTAATCAGCCCCAGCATTTT. It specifies CASSLAGVNQPQHF.

The chain carries TRBV7-2 and TRBJ2-3; 8 bases agree with TRBD1. Trimming at V came to 5 bases and at J to 0 bases, leaving 4 bases not matched to a gene. Germline values: CDR1 SGHTA, CDR2 FQGNSA. The CDR3 has 15 amino acids. CDR3 residues: CASSRDRSSTDTQYF. CDR3 bases: TGTGCCAGCAGCCGGGACAGGTCTAGCACAGATACGCAGTATTTT.

The chain joins TRBV6-5 to TRBJ1-5; 10 positions agree with TRBD1. The CDR3 consists of 15 residues. J lost 7 bases, V lost 5 bases, and 8 bases had no gene match. Germline V gene lookup returns CDR1 MNHEY and CDR2 SVGAGI. The CDR3 DNA reads as TGTGCCAGCAGTCCTGAGGGACAGGGGCTGCAGCCCCAGCATTTT. Translation: CASSPEGQGLQPQHF.

V and J are TRBV7-8 and TRBJ1-1, with D unresolved. Germline V gives CDR1 SGHVS, CDR2 FQNEAQ. Trimming pared 3 bases from V and 5 bases from J, leaving 10 bases between. CDR3 length: 13 residues. The CDR3 here is CASSFWEGTEAFF. As DNA, the CDR3 is TGTGCCAGCAGCTTTTGGGAGGGAACTGAAGCTTTCTTT.

V and J are TRBV6-5 and TRBJ2-5; possible D gene TRBD1, 6 bases. Matching the DNA end better, TRBJ2-7 makes the J call doubtful. The germline gives CDR1 MNHEY, CDR2 SVGAGI. The CDR3 contains 12 residues. The CDR3 DNA reads as TGTGCCAGCGGGGACATAGCCTACGAGCAGTACTTC. Its translation: CASGDIAYEQYF.

The genes are TRBV18 and TRBJ2-7; 7 positions agree with TRBD2. V gave up 3 bases and J gave up 0 bases; unmatched junction bases: 2. The CDR3 extends over 14 amino acids. From germline, CDR1 is KGHSH and CDR2 LQKENI. Here the CDR3 DNA reads TGTGCCAGCTCACCGAGCGGGGCCTCCTACGAGCAGTACTTC. Translation gives CASSPSGASYEQYF.

The J gene is TRBJ1-2, the V gene TRBV5-3, with unresolved D. TRBV5-3 is labeled an ORF, and its function is uncertain. The ends were cut back, 2 bases at V and 9 bases at J, with 14 bases in the middle. The length of the CDR3 is 13 residues. The CDR3 protein is CARSFRQVGSYTF. The CDR3 bases are TGTGCCAGAAGCTTTCGCCAGGTAGGTAGCTACACCTTC.

V gene TRBV7-9 combines with J gene TRBJ2-1, with 8 bases identical to TRBD2. The length of the CDR3 is 18 residues. V dropped 2 bases and J dropped 1; count of bases not matched to a gene: 10. The germline V gene has CDR1 SEHNR and CDR2 FQNEAQ (reference sequence). The CDR3 DNA reads as TGTGCCAGCAGCTTACCTCGTCGCGTAGCGGGGTCCTACAATGAGCAGTTCTTC. As protein: CASSLPRRVAGSYNEQFF. Full variable domain (rest looked up from reference TRBV7-9 and TRBJ2-1): DTGVSQNPRHKITKRGQNVTFRCDPISEHNRLYWYRQTLGQGPEFLTYFQNEAQLEKSRLLSDRFSAERPKGSFSTLEIQRTEQGDSAMYLCASSLPRRVAGSYNEQFFGPGTRLTVL.

The chain employs TRBV28 and TRBJ2-7, with 7 bases lining up with TRBD1. Trimming at V came to 8 bases and at J to 7 bases, leaving 11 bases not matched to a gene. Germline V CDR1 and CDR2: MDHEN, SYDVKM. The CDR3 length is 13 residues. CDR3 sequence: CASRGQIKGEQYF. Written as DNA, the CDR3 is TGTGCCAGCCGGGGACAGATTAAAGGGGAGCAGTACTTC.